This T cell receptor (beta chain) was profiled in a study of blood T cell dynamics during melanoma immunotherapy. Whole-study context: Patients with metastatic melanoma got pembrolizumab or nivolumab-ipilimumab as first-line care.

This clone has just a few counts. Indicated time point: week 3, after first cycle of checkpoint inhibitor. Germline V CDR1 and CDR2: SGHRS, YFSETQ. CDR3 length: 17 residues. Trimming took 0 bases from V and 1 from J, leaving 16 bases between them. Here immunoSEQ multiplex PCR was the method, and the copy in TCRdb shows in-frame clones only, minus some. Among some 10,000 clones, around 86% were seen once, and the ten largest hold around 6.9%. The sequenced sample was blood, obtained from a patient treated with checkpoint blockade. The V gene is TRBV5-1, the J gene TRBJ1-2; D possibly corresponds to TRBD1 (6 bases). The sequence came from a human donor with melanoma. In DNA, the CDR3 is TGCGCCAGCAGCTTGGCCGCGACAGGAGGGGATAACTATGGCTACACCTTC. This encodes CASSLAATGGDNYGYTF.